One and the same sample provided the 18 T cell receptor beta chains below, sequenced in a study of OX40 agonist ivuxolimab in advanced cancers. Produced via immunoSEQ multiplex PCR; TCRdb's table is partial and in-frame only. The table includes fewer than 80,000 clones, 85% detected once. Here the sequenced sample was CD4+ or CD8+ T cells sorted from blood, taken in a trial of the OX40 agonist ivuxolimab. Source of these receptors: an adult with an advanced solid tumor such as melanoma, head and neck, liver or kidney cancer.

The chain carries TRBV2 and TRBJ1-5, with 11 bases identical to TRBD1. Germline V CDR1 and CDR2: SNHLY, FYNNEI. This CDR3 has 15 amino acids. V was clipped by 6 bases and J by 2 bases; unmatched bases: 3. The CDR3 coding sequence is TGTGCCAGCAGGGGGACAGGGGGAGGCAATCAGCCCCAGCATTTT. This gives the protein CASRGTGGGNQPQHF.

The V and J genes are TRBV5-1 and TRBJ2-3, with D unresolved. This CDR3 spans 12 amino acids. Germline values: CDR1 SGHRS, CDR2 YFSETQ. Trimming removed 4 bases at V and 6 bases at J, with 9 bases between. DNA for the CDR3: TGCGCCAGCAGCATCCTGAGCGATACGCAGTATTTT. It encodes CASSILSDTQYF.

The chain has TRBV5-4 and TRBJ2-5, with 7 nucleotides matching TRBD2. CDR3 length equals 14 residues. The V gene end was trimmed by 4 bases and the J gene end by 1 base; junction bases not matched to a gene: 4. Germline loops: CDR1 SGHNT, CDR2 YYREEE (reference sequence). The CDR3 DNA follows: TGTGCCAGCAGCCTAGGGACTATCCAAGAGACCCAGTACTTC. Its translation: CASSLGTIQETQYF.

This clone occurred a few times. This rearrangement joins TRBV27 to TRBJ1-1; 7 positions agree with TRBD1. With V trimmed by 6 bases and J by 0 bases, 7 bases remained unmatched. In germline, CDR1 is MNHEY, CDR2 SMNVEV (reference sequence). The CDR3 contains 15 residues. The CDR3 sequence is CASSKGQIMNTEAFF. CDR3 coding DNA: TGTGCCAGCAGCAAGGGACAGATAATGAACACTGAAGCTTTCTTT.

The gene calls are TRBV15 and TRBJ1-5; tentative D call: TRBD1 (6 bases). CDR1 is LNHNV and CDR2 is YYDKDF in the germline V gene (reference sequence). The germline V and J ends were trimmed by 0 bases and 5 bases, with 14 bases remaining between them. The CDR3 spans 16 residues. The CDR3 DNA follows: TGTGCCACCAGCAGAGATGGGGGGGCTGGGGATCAGCCCCAGCATTTT. Protein product: CATSRDGGAGDQPQHF.

The rearrangement joins TRBV7-9 to TRBJ2-2, with a weak D call TRBD1 (5 bases). The CDR3 is made up of 15 amino acids. CDR1 is SEHNR, CDR2 FQNEAQ, per germline (reference sequence). V was pared by 6 bases and J by 0 bases, with 11 bases between. The CDR3 reads CASRKGQANTGELFF. The CDR3 DNA follows: TGTGCCAGCAGGAAGGGGCAAGCGAACACCGGGGAGCTGTTTTTT.

This clone was seen only once. The chain couples TRBV9 to TRBJ2-7; 8 bases line up with TRBD2. This CDR3 is built from 16 residues. CDR1 is SGDLS, CDR2 YYNGEE, per germline. Unmatched junction bases numbered 11, after V lost 4 bases and J lost 2 bases. The CDR3 spells CASSPHVPGLAYEQYF. As DNA, the CDR3 is TGTGCCAGCAGCCCCCACGTTCCGGGACTAGCCTACGAGCAGTACTTC.

The chain carries TRBV28 and TRBJ2-7, with D possibly matching TRBD1 (6 bases). Germline V lookup: CDR1 MDHEN, CDR2 SYDVKM. Trimming took off 9 bases at V and 3 bases at J, with 21 bases between the two ends. The CDR3 length is 15 residues. The CDR3 here is CARGNRETPNYEQYF. In DNA, the CDR3 is TGTGCCAGGGGGAACAGGGAAACTCCTAACTACGAGCAGTACTTC.

This clone has more than one count but fewer than ten. The gene calls are TRBV5-6 and TRBJ2-5; TRBD2 agrees at 8 bases. The germline V gene encodes CDR1 SGHDT and CDR2 YYEEEE. V lost 4 bases, J lost 5 bases, and 7 bases stayed unmatched. This CDR3 has 14 amino acids. The CDR3 sequence is CASSGSGTGETQYF. CDR3 coding DNA: TGTGCCAGCAGCGGTAGCGGGACTGGGGAGACCCAGTACTTC.

The gene calls are TRBV30 and TRBJ2-5; the D is unclear. CDR1 and CDR2 (germline): GTSNPN, SVGIG (reference sequence). The CDR3 extends over 11 amino acids. V lost 4 bases and J lost 0, with 3 bases in between. Written as DNA, the CDR3 is TGTGCCTGGACCAACCAAGAGACCCAGTACTTC. Protein sequence: CAWTNQETQYF.

This chain joins TRBV7-9 and TRBJ2-7, with D possibly being TRBD1 (6 bases). In germline, CDR1 is SEHNR, CDR2 FQNEAQ (reference sequence). The CDR3 runs 14 residues. Trimming shortened V by 4 bases and J by 5 bases, and 15 bases separated the two germline ends. The CDR3 region has the DNA TGTGCCAGCAGCTCTCTGGGGGCCGGTAACGAGCAGTACTTC. Its translation: CASSSLGAGNEQYF.

The chain links TRBV7-9 to TRBJ2-7; 9 bases fit TRBD2. The CDR3 has 15 residues. The V and J ends lost 6 bases and 1 base, in that order; junction bases with no gene match: 7. Germline CDR1 and CDR2: SEHNR and FQNEAQ (reference sequence). The CDR3 sequence is CASRPAAGGSYEQYF. The CDR3 bases are TGTGCCAGCAGACCCGCGGCGGGAGGGTCCTACGAGCAGTACTTC.

The V call is TRBV5-1, the J call TRBJ1-3; no definite D call. Germline V gives CDR1 SGHRS, CDR2 YFSETQ. V shed 3 bases and J shed 0 bases, with 13 bases lying between them. CDR3 length: 16 amino acids. For the CDR3, the DNA is TGCGCCAGCAGCTGGGGAGACCGCAGCTCTGGAAACACCATATATTTT. The encoded protein is CASSWGDRSSGNTIYF.

The J gene is TRBJ2-1, the V gene TRBV19; no reliable D call. The germline V gene has CDR1 LNHDA and CDR2 SQIVND (reference sequence). The CDR3 totals 13 residues. Trimming shortened V by 5 bases and J by 5 bases, and 10 bases separated the two germline ends. CDR3 bases: TGTGCCAGTAGTCCCCGACGGGACAATGAGCAGTTCTTC. This codes for CASSPRRDNEQFF.

V is TRBV7-3 and J is TRBJ1-1, with D perhaps matching TRBD1 (5 bases). The germline CDR1 and CDR2 sequences are SGHTA and FQGTGA. The length of the CDR3 is 15 residues. The V end was cut by 5 bases, the J end by 1 base, with 14 bases between. In nucleotides, the CDR3 is TGTGCCAGCAGCCCCGCACCAGGGAGGAACACTGAAGCTTTCTTT. It encodes CASSPAPGRNTEAFF.

This clone turned up a few times. This chain uses TRBV7-9 with TRBJ2-7, with 10 bases identical to TRBD1. The CDR3 has 15 amino acids. The germline gives CDR1 SEHNR, CDR2 FQNEAQ (reference sequence). V lost 2 bases to trimming and J lost 8 bases; unmatched junction nucleotides: 9. The CDR3 is CASSLPGTGVVKQYF. CDR3 coding DNA: TGTGCCAGCAGCTTACCGGGGACAGGGGTTGTCAAGCAGTACTTC. Drawing the rest from reference TRBV7-9 and TRBJ2-7, the complete variable domain is DTGVSQNPRHKITKRGQNVTFRCDPISEHNRLYWYRQTLGQGPEFLTYFQNEAQLEKSRLLSDRFSAERPKGSFSTLEIQRTEQGDSAMYLCASSLPGTGVVKQYFGPGTRLTVT.

This chain links TRBV14 with TRBJ1-1, with 7 positions matching TRBD1. V was clipped by 6 bases and J by 0 bases; unmatched bases: 7. There are 15 residues in the CDR3. Looked up from germline, CDR1 is SGHDN and CDR2 is FVKESK. CDR3 region: CASSSGGGMNTEAFF. CDR3 bases: TGTGCCAGCAGTTCAGGGGGTGGGATGAACACTGAAGCTTTCTTT.

The chain joins TRBV30 to TRBJ2-7; possible D gene TRBD1, 6 bases. The CDR3 covers 13 residues. Trimming pared 0 bases from V and 9 bases from J, leaving 15 bases between. In germline, CDR1 is GTSNPN, CDR2 SVGIG (reference sequence). CDR3 region: CAWSVLDSRVQYF. CDR3 DNA sequence: TGTGCCTGGAGTGTACTGGACAGCCGTGTGCAGTACTTC. Filled out from reference TRBV30 and TRBJ2-7, the complete variable domain reads SQTIHQWPATLVQPVGSPLSLECTVEGTSNPNLYWYRQAAGRGLQLLFYSVGIGQISSEVPQNLSASRPQDRQFILSSKKLLLSDSGFYLCAWSVLDSRVQYFGPGTRLTVT.